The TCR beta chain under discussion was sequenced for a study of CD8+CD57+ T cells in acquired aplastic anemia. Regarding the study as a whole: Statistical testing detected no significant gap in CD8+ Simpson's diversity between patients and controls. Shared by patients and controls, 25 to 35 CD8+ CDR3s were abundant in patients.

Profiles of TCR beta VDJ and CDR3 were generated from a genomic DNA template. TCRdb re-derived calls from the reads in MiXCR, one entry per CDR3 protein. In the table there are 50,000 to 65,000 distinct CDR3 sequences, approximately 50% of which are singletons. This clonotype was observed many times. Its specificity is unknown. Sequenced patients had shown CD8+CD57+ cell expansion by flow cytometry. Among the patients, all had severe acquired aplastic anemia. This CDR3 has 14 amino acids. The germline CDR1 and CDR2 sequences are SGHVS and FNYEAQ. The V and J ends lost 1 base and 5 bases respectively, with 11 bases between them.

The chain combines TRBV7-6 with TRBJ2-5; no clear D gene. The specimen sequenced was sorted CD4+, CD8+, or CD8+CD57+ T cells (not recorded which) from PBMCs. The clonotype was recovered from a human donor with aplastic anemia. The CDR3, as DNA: TGTGCCAGCAGCTTAGTCATAGCATGGGAGACCCAGTACTTC. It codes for CASSLVIAWETQYF.